The clone carrying this T cell receptor (beta chain) was seen a few times. Antigen unknown. The data derive from a study of T-cell memory formation after mild COVID-19. Study results and caveats: Of the contracting clones, CD4+ ones lay mainly in CM and EM, and CD8+ ones in EMRA. Day 15 to 85 contracting clones showed balanced CD4/CD8; day 15 to 37 expanders favored CD4+.

MiXCR, run by TCRdb on the 5' RACE reads, gives a single entry per CDR3 protein. The sample consists of approximately 300,000 distinct CDR3 sequences, roughly a fifth of them appearing once. Germline CDR1 is MNHEY and CDR2 is SMNVEV (reference sequence). The CDR3 extends over 14 amino acids. Trimming stripped 0 bases from V and 5 bases from J, with 10 bases between. The sequence derives from a man younger than 35 who had mild COVID-19 (a few samples of this study predate the infection). Cell type and time point are not known. What was sequenced was PBMCs or a T cell subset sorted from them (not recorded which). This chain joins TRBV27 and TRBJ1-1, with D uncertain. CDR3 amino acids: CASSLSRGGTEAFF. The CDR3 DNA sequence: TGTGCCAGCAGTTTATCTCGAGGTGGGACTGAAGCTTTCTTT.